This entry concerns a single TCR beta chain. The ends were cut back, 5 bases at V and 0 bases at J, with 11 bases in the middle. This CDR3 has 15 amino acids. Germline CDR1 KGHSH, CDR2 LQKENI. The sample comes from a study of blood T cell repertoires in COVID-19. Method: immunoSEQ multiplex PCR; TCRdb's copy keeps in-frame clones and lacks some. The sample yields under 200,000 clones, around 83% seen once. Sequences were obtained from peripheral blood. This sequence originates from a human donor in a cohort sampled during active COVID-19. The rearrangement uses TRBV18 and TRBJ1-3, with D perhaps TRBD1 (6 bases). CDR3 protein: CASSSVDSSGNTIYF. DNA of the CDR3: TGTGCCAGCTCATCGGTGGACAGCTCTGGAAACACCATATATTTT.